A single sample gave rise to the 2 T cell receptor beta chains below, sequenced in a study of cytomegalovirus exposure and HLA in healthy donors. The PCR had 60 Vbeta and 13 Jbeta primers. Clones were read by immunoSEQ multiplex PCR, and TCRdb kept only the in-frame ones, dropping some. The profile shows some 150,000 clones, 64% of them singletons. The sequenced material came from PBMCs. All receptors come from a woman aged 25 to 45 in good health and CMV-seropositive.

The chain carries TRBV7-3 and TRBJ1-1, with D possibly TRBD1 on 5 matching bases. V was cut by 0 bases and J by 1 base, with 9 bases left in between. This CDR3 has 15 amino acids. The germline gives CDR1 SGHTA, CDR2 FQGTGA. The CDR3 DNA sequence: TGTGCCAGCAGCTTAACTAGACAGTCGAACACTGAAGCTTTCTTT. Its translation is CASSLTRQSNTEAFF.

The genes are TRBV19 and TRBJ2-1; 8 bases are shared with TRBD1. Germline CDR1 is LNHDA and CDR2 is SQIVND (reference sequence). With 3 bases clipped from V and 2 bases from J, the junction kept 6 bases outside the gene matches. The CDR3 has 16 residues. The CDR3 here is CASSMAGTGPYNEQFF. CDR3 nucleotides: TGTGCCAGTAGTATGGCAGGGACAGGTCCCTACAATGAGCAGTTCTTC. The full variable domain, completed using reference TRBV19 and TRBJ2-1, is DGGITQSPKYLFRKEGQNVTLSCEQNLNHDAMYWYRQDPGQGLRLIYYSQIVNDFQKGDIAEGYSVSREKKESFPLTVTSAQKNPTAFYLCASSMAGTGPYNEQFFGPGTRLTVL.